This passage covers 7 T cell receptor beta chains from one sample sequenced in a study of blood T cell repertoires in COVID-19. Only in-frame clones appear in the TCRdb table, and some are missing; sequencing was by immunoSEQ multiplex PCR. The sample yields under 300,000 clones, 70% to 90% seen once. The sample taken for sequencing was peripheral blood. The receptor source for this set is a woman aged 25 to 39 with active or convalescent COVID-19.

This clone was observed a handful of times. CDR3 in amino acids: CASSPRVTGDQPQHF. The CDR3 DNA reads as TGTGCCAGCTCACCCCGGGTAACAGGGGATCAGCCCCAGCATTTT. The chain carries TRBV18 and TRBJ1-5; the match to TRBD1 covers 7 bases. The length of the CDR3 is 15 residues. CDR1 and CDR2 from the germline V gene are KGHSH and LQKENI. J was trimmed by 5 bases and V by 3 bases; bases with no gene match: 7.

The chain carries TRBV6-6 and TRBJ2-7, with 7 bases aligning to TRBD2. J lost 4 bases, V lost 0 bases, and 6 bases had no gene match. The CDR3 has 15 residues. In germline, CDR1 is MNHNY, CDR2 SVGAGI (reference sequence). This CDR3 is CASSYSIGRGYEQYF. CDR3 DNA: TGTGCCAGCAGTTACTCGATAGGGAGGGGTTACGAGCAGTACTTC.

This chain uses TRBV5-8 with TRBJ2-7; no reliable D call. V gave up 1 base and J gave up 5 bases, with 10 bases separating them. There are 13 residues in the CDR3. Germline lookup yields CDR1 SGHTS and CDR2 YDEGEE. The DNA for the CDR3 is TGTGCCAGCAGCTTGTTCTTGCGCGACGAGCAGTACTTC. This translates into CASSLFLRDEQYF.

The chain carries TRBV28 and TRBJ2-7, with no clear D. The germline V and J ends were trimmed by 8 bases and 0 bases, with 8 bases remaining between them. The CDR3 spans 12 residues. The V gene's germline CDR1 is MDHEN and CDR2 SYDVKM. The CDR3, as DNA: TGTGCCAGCGCAGGAAGCTCCTACGAGCAGTACTTC. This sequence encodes CASAGSSYEQYF.

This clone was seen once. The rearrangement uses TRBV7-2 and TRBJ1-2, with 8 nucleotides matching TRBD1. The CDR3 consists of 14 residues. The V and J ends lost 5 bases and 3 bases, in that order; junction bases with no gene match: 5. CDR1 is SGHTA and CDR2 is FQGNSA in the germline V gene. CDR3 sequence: CASSIPTGDYGYTF. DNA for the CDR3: TGTGCCAGCAGCATCCCGACAGGGGACTATGGCTACACCTTC.

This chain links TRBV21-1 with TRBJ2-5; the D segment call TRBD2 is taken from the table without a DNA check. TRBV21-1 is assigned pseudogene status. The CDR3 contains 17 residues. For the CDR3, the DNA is TGTGCCACCCGCGGGGTAACTGACGGAACCCAGAAAGAGACCCAGTACTTC. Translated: CATRGVTDGTQKETQYF.

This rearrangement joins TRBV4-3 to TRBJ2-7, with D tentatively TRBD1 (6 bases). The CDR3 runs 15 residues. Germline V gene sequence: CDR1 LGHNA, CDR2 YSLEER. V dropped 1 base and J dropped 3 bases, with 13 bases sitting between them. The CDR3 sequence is CASSQGVQGFYEQYF. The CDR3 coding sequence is TGCGCCAGCAGCCAAGGCGTCCAGGGGTTCTACGAGCAGTACTTC.